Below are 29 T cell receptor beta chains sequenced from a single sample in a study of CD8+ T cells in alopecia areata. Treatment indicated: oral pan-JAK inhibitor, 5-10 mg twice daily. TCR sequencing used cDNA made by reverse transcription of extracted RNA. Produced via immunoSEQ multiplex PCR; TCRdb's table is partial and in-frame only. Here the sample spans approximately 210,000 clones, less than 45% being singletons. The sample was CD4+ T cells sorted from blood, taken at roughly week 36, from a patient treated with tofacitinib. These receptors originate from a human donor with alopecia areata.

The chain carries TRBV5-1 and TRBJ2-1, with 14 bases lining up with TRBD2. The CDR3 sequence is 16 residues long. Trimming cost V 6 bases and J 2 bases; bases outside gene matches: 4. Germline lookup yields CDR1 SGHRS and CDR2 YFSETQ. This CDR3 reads CASTGLAGAPYNEQFF. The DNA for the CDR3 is TGCGCCAGCACGGGACTAGCGGGAGCCCCCTACAATGAGCAGTTCTTC.

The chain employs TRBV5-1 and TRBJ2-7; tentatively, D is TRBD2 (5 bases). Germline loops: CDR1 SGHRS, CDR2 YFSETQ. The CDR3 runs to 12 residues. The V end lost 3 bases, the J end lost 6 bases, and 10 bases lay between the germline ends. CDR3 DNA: TGCGCCAGCAGCTCTGGGGAGTCCGAGCAGTACTTC. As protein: CASSSGESEQYF.

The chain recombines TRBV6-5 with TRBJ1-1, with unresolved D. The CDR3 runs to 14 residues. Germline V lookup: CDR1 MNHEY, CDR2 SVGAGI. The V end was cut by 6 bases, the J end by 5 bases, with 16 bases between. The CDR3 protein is CASRGWAGGTEAFF. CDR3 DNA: TGTGCCAGCAGGGGTTGGGCAGGCGGGACTGAAGCTTTCTTT.

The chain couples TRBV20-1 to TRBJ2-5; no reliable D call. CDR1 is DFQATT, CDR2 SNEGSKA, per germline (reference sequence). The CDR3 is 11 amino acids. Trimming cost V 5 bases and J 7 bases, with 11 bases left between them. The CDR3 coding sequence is TGCAGTGCTGAAGCCCTTGGGACCCAGTACTTC. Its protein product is CSAEALGTQYF.

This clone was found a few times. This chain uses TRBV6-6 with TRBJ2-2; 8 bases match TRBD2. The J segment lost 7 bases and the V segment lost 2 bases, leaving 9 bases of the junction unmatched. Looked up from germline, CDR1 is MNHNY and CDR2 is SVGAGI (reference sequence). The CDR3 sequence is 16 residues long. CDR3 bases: TGTGCCAGCAGTTACCTTAGCGGGACCATCGGCGGGGAGCTGTTTTTT. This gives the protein CASSYLSGTIGGELFF.

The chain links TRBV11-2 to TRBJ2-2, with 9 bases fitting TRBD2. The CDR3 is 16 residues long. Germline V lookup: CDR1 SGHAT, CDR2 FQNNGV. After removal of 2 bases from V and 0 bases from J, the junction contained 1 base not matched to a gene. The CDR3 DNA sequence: TGTGCCAGCAGCTTACGACTAGCGGCGAACACCGGGGAGCTGTTTTTT. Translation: CASSLRLAANTGELFF.

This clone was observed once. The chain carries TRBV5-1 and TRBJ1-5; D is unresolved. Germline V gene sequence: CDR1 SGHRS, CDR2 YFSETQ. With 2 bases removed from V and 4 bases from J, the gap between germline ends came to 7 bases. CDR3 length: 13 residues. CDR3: CASSFRPNQPQHF. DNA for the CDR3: TGCGCCAGCAGCTTTCGTCCGAATCAGCCCCAGCATTTT.

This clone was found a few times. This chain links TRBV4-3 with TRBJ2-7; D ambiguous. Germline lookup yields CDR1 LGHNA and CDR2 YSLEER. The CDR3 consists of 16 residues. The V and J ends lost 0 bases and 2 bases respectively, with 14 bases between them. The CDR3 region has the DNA TGCGCCAGCAGCCAAGATAGTGCCATACCGACCTACGAGCAGTACTTC. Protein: CASSQDSAIPTYEQYF.

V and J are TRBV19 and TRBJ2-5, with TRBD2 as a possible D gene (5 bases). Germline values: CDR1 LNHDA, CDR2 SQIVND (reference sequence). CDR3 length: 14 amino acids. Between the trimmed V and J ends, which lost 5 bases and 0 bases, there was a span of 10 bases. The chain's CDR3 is CASSPERYQETQYF. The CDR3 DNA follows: TGTGCCAGTAGTCCTGAGCGGTACCAAGAGACCCAGTACTTC.

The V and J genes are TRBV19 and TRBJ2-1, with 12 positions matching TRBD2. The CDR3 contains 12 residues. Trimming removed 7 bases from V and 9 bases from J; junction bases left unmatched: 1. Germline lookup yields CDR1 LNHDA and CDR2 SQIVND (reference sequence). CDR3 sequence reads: CASTSGRGEQFF. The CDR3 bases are TGTGCCAGTACTAGCGGGAGGGGTGAGCAGTTCTTC.

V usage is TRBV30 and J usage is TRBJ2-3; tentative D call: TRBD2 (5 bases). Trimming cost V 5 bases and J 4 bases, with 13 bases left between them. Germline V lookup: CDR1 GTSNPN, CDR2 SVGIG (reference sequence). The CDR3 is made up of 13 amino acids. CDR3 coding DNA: TGTGCCTGGGGTTCCCACGGGGCAGATACGCAGTATTTT. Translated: CAWGSHGADTQYF.

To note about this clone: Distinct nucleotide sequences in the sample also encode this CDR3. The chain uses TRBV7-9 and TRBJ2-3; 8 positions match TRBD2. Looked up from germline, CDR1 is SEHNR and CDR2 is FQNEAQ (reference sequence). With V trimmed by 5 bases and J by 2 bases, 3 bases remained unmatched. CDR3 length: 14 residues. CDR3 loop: CASSPGGNTDTQYF. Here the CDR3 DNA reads TGTGCCAGCAGCCCGGGGGGGAACACAGATACGCAGTATTTT.

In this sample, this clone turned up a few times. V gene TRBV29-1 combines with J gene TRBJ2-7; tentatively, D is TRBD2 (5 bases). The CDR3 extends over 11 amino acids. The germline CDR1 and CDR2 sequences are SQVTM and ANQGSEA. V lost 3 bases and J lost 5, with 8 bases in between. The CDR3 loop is CSVDWGDEQYF. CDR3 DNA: TGCAGCGTTGATTGGGGAGACGAGCAGTACTTC.

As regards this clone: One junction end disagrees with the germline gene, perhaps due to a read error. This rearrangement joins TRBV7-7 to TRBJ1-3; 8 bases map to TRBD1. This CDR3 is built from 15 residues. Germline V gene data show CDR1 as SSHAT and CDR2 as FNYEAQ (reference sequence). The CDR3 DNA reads TGTGCTAGCAGCTCCGGACAGGGTGCTGGAAACACCATATATTTT. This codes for CASSSGQGAGNTIYF.

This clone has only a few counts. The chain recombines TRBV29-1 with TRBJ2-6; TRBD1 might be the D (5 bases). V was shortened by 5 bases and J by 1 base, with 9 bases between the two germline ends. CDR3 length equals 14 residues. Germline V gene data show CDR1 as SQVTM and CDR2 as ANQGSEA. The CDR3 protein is CSVPGASGANVLTF. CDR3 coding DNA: TGCAGCGTTCCTGGGGCTTCTGGGGCCAACGTCCTGACTTTC.

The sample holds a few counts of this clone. CDR3 sequence reads: CASSRPGTGGLYEQYF. CDR3 DNA: TGTGCCAGCAGCCGCCCGGGGACCGGGGGGCTCTACGAGCAGTACTTC. This chain uses TRBV27 with TRBJ2-7; the D gene is possibly TRBD2 (7 bases). Trimming took 6 bases from V and 3 from J, leaving 21 bases between them. The CDR3 extends over 16 amino acids. Germline V lookup: CDR1 MNHEY, CDR2 SMNVEV (reference sequence).

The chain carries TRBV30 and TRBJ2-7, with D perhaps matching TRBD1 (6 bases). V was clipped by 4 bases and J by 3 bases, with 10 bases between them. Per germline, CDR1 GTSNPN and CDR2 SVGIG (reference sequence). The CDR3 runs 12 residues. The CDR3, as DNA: TGTGCCTGGAACAGGGCCGACTACGAGCAGTACTTC. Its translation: CAWNRADYEQYF. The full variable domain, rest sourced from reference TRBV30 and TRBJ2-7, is SQTIHQWPATLVQPVGSPLSLECTVEGTSNPNLYWYRQAAGRGLQLLFYSVGIGQISSEVPQNLSASRPQDRQFILSSKKLLLSDSGFYLCAWNRADYEQYFGPGTRLTVT.

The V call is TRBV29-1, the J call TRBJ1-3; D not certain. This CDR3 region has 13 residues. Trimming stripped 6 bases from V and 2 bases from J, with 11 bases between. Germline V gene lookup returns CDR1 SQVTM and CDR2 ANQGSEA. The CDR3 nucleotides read TGCAGCGTAGCAACAGTAGCTGGAAACACCATATATTTT. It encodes CSVATVAGNTIYF.

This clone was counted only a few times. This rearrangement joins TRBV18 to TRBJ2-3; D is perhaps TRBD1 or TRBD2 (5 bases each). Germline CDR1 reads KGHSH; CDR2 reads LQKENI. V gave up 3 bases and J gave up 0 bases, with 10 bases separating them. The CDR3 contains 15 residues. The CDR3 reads CASSPGTGSTDTQYF. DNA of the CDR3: TGTGCCAGCTCACCCGGGACCGGTAGCACAGATACGCAGTATTTT.

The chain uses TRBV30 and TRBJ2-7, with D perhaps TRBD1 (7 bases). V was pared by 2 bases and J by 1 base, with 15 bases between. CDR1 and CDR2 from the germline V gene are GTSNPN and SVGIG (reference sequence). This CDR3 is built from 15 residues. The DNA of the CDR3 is TGTGCCTGGAGTAAGGGGGGACAGAGATCCTACGAGCAGTACTTC. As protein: CAWSKGGQRSYEQYF.

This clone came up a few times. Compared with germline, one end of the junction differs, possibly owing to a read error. This CDR3 is CASSFFEWGQSSEQYF. Written as DNA, the CDR3 is TGTGCCAGCAGCTTTTTCGAATGGGGACAGTCCTCCGAGCAGTACTTC. The chain joins TRBV7-2 to TRBJ2-7, with 7 positions matching TRBD1. The CDR3 consists of 16 residues. Per the germline V gene, CDR1 is SGHTA and CDR2 is FQGNSA. The full variable domain, rest sourced from reference TRBV7-2 and TRBJ2-7, is GAGVSQSPSNKVTEKGKDVELRCDPISGHTALYWYRQSLGQGLEFLIYFQGNSAPDKSGLPSDRFSAERTGGSVSTLTIQRTQQEDSAVYLCASSFFEWGQSSEQYFGPGTRLTVT.

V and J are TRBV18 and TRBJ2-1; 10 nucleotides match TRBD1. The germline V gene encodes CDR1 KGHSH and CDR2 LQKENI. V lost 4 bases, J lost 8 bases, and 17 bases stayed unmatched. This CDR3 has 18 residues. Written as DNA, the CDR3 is TGTGCCAGCTCACAAATCCTTCCGGGACAGGGGAATAGAGATGAGCAGTTCTTC. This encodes CASSQILPGQGNRDEQFF.

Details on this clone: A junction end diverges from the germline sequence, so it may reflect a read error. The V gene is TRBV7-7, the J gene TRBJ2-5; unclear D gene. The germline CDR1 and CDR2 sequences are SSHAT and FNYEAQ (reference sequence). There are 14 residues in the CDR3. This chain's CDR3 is CASSLVGLWETQYF. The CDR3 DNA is TGTGCTAGCAGCTTAGTCGGGTTGTGGGAGACCCAGTACTTC.

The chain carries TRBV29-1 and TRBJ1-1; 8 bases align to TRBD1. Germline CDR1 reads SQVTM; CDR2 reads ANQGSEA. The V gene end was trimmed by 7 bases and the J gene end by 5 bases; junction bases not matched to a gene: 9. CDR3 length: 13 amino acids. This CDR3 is CSGRTGGRTEAFF. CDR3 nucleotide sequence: TGCAGCGGACGAACAGGGGGTCGAACTGAAGCTTTCTTT.

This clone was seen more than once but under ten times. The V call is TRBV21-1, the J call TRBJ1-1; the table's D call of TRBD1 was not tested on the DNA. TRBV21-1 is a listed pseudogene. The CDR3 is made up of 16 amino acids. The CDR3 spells CASSNHSGTGGTEAFF. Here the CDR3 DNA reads TGTGCCAGCAGCAACCATTCCGGGACAGGGGGCACTGAAGCTTTCTTT.

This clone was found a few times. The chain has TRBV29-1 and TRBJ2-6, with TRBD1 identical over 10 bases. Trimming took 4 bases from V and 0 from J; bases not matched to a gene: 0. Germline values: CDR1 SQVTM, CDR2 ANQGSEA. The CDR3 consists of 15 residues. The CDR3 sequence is CSVGTGGSGANVLTF. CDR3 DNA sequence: TGCAGCGTTGGGACAGGGGGCTCTGGGGCCAACGTCCTGACTTTC.

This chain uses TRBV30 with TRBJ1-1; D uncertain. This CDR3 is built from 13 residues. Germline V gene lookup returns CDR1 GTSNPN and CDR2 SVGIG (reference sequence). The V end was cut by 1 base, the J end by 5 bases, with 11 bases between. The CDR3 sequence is CAWSGRFLTEAFF. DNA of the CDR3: TGTGCCTGGAGTGGGAGGTTTTTAACTGAAGCTTTCTTT.

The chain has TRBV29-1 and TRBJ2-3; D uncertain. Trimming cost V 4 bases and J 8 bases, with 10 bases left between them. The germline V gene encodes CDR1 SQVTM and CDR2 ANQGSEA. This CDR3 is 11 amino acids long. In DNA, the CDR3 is TGCAGCGTTGCGTTTGATACTACGCAGTATTTT. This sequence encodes CSVAFDTTQYF.

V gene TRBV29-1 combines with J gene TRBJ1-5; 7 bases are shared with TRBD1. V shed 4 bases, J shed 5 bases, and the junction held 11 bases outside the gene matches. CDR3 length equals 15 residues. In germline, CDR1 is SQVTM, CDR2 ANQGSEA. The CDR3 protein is CSVGLGSDRDQPQHF. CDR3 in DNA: TGCAGCGTTGGTTTGGGGAGTGACAGGGATCAGCCCCAGCATTTT.